This T cell receptor beta chain was found in a study of PD-1 blockade in classical Hodgkin lymphoma. The CDR3 is 11 residues long. Germline lookup yields CDR1 SEHNR and CDR2 FQNEAQ (reference sequence). With 4 bases removed from V and 3 bases from J, the gap between germline ends came to 4 bases. Study conclusions and caveats: Before treatment, TCR diversity in newly diagnosed patients was reportedly lower than in healthy donors.

No patient escaped relapse after autologous stem cell transplantation, and brentuximab vedotin exposure varied. Patients' outcomes at their best amounted to complete response, partial response or progressive disease. On this clone: Antigen unknown.

The repertoire was sequenced with immunoSEQ multiplex PCR; TCRdb's copy has only in-frame clones and lacks some. Of about 24,000 clones in the sample, around 63% were seen once. The chain employs TRBV7-9 and TRBJ2-7; D is uncertain. This TCR came from a human donor with classical Hodgkin lymphoma. Specimen: peripheral blood mononuclear cells (PBMCs), collected at baseline. CDR3: CASSSDYEQYF. For the CDR3, the DNA is TGTGCCAGCAGCTCGGACTACGAGCAGTACTTC.